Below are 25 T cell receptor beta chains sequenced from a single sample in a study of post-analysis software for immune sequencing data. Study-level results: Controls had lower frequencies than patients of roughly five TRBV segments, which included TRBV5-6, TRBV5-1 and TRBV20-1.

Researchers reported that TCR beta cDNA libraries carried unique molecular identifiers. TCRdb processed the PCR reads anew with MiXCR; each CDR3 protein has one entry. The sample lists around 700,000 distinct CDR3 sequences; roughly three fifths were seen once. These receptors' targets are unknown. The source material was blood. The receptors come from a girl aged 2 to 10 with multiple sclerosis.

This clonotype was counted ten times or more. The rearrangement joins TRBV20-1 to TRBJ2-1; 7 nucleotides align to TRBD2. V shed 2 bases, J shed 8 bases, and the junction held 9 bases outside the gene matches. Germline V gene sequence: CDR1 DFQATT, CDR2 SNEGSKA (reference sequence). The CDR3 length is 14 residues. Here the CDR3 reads CSARRGGRRDEQFF. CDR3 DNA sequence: TGCAGTGCTAGAAGAGGCGGGAGAAGGGATGAGCAGTTCTTC.

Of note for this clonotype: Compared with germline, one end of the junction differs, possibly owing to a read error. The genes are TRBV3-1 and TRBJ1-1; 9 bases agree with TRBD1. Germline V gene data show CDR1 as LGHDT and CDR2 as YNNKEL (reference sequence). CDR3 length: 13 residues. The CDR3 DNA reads TGTGTCAGCAGTCGACAGGGGGACACTGAAGCTTTCTTT. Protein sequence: CVSSRQGDTEAFF.

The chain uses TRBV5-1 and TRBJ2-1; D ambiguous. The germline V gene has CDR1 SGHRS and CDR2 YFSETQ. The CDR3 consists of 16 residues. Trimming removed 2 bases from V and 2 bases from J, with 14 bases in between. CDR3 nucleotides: TGCGCCAGCAGCTTAATAACAGCCATCCCCTACAATGAGCAGTTCTTC. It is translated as CASSLITAIPYNEQFF.

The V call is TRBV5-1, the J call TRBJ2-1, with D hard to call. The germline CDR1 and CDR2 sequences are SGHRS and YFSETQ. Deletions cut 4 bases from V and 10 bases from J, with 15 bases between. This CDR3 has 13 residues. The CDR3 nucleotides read TGCGCCAGCAGCCTCGGGTTCCGGAGAGAGCAGTTCTTC. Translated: CASSLGFRREQFF.

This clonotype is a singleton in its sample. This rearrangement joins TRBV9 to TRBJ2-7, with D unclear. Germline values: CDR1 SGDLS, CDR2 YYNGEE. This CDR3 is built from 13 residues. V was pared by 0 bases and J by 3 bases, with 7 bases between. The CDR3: CASSVGGDYEQYF. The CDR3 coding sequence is TGTGCCAGCAGCGTAGGAGGAGACTACGAGCAGTACTTC.

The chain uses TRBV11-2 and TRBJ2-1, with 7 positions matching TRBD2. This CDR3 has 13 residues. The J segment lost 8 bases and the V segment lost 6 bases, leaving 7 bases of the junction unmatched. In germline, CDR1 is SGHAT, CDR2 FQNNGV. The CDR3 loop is CASSSGGGHEQFF. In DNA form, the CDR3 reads TGTGCCAGCAGTTCGGGGGGAGGGCATGAGCAGTTCTTC.

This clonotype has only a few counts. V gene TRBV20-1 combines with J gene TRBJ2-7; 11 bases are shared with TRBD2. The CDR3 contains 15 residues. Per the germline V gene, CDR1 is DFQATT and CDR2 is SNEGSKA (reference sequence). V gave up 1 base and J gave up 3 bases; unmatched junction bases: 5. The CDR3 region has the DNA TGCAGTGCTAGAGGAACTAGCGGGAGTATCTACGAGCAGTACTTC. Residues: CSARGTSGSIYEQYF.

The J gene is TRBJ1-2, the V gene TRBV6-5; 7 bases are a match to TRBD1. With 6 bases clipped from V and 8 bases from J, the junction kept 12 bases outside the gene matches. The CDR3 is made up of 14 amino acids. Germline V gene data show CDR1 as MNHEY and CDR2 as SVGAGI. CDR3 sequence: CASSPTGLKGGYTF. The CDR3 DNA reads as TGTGCCAGCAGCCCGACAGGGTTGAAGGGAGGCTACACCTTC.

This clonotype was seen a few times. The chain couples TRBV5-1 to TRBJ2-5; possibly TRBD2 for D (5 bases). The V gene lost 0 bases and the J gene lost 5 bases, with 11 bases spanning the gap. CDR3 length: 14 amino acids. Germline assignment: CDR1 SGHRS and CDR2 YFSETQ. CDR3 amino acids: CASSLDPGGETQYF. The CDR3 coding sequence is TGCGCCAGCAGCTTGGACCCGGGCGGGGAGACCCAGTACTTC.

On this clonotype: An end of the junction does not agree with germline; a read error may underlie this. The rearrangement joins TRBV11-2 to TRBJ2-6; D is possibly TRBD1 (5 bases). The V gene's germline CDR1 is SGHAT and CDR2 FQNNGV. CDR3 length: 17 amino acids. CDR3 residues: CGSSLGAHSSGANVLTF. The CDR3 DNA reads TGTGGCAGCAGCTTAGGGGCCCATAGCTCTGGGGCCAACGTCCTGACTTTC.

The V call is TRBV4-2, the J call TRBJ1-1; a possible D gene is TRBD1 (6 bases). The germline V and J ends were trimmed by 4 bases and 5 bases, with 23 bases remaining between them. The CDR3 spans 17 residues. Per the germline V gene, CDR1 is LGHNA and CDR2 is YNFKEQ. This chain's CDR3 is CASSPPLGGGGGTEAFF. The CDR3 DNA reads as TGTGCCAGCAGCCCCCCCCTAGGGGGTGGGGGCGGGACTGAAGCTTTCTTT.

The CDR3 coding sequence is TGCAGTGCTAAGGGCGGGACAGGGGGGGATACGCAGTATTTT. This encodes CSAKGGTGGDTQYF. The V and J genes are TRBV20-1 and TRBJ2-3, with TRBD1 matching over 11 bases. The J segment lost 6 bases and the V segment lost 4 bases, leaving 6 bases of the junction unmatched. CDR1 and CDR2 from the germline V gene are DFQATT and SNEGSKA (reference sequence). The CDR3 consists of 14 residues.

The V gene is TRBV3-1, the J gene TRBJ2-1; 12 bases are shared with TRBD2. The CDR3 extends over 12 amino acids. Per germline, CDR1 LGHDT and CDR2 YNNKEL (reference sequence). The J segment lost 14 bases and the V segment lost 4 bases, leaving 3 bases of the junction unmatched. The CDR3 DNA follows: TGTGCCAGCAGCCCTCTAGCGGGAGGGAAGTTCTTC. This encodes CASSPLAGGKFF.

In DNA form, the CDR3 reads TGTGCCATCAGTGAAACCTACGAGCAGTACTTC. The encoded protein is CAISETYEQYF. The chain joins TRBV10-3 to TRBJ2-7; D gene ambiguous. Trimming shortened V by 3 bases and J by 2 bases, and 2 bases separated the two germline ends. This CDR3 contains 11 residues. Germline CDR1 ENHRY, CDR2 SYGVKD.

CDR3: CASRRGGEQPQHF. DNA for the CDR3: TGTGCCAGCAGGCGAGGGGGGGAGCAGCCCCAGCATTTT. The chain carries TRBV12-3 or TRBV12-4 and TRBJ1-5; D perhaps matches TRBD1 (6 bases). The CDR3 extends over 13 amino acids. Trimming shortened V by 6 bases and J by 7 bases, and 13 bases separated the two germline ends.

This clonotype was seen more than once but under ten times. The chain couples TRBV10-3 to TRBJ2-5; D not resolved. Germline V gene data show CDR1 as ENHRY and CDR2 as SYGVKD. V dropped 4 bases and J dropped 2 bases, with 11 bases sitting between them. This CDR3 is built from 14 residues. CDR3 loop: CAISGGGRQETQYF. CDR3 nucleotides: TGTGCCATCAGTGGCGGCGGACGGCAAGAGACCCAGTACTTC.

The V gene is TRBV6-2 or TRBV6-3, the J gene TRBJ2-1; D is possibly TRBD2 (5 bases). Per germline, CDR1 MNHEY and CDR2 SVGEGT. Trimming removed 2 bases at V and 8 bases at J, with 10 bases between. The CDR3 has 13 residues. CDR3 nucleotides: TGTGCCAGCAGTTACCCTGAGGGTTATGAGCAGTTCTTC. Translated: CASSYPEGYEQFF.

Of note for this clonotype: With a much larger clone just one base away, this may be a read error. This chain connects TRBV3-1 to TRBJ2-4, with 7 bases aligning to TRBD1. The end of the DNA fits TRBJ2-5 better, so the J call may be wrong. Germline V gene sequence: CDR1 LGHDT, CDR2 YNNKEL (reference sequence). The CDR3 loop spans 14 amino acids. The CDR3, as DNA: TGTGCCAACAGCCCAGGGACAGTACGGAAGACCCAGTACTTC. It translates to CANSPGTVRKTQYF.

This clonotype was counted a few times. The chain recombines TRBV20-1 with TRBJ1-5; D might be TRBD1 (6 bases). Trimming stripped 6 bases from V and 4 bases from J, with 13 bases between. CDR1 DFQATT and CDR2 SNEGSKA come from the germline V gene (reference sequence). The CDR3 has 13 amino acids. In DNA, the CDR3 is TGCAGTGCCAGGGGACTGATTAATCAGCCCCAGCATTTT. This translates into CSARGLINQPQHF.

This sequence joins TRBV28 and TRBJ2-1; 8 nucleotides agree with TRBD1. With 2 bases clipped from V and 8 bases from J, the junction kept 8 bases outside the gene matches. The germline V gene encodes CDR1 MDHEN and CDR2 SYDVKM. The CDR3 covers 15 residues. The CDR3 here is CASSLVSAGGYEQFF. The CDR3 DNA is TGTGCCAGCAGTTTAGTGTCGGCAGGGGGCTATGAGCAGTTCTTC. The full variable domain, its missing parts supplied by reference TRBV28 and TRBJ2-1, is DVKVTQSSRYLVKRTGEKVFLECVQDMDHENMFWYRQDPGLGLRLIYFSYDVKMKEKGDIPEGYSVSREKKERFSLILESASTNQTSMYLCASSLVSAGGYEQFFGPGTRLTVL.

This chain's CDR3 is CASSLRTSGGAKSFPDTQYF. CDR3 in DNA: TGTGCCAGCAGCCTCCGGACTAGCGGGGGGGCCAAGAGCTTCCCAGATACGCAGTATTTT. This chain joins TRBV4-2 and TRBJ2-3; TRBD2 matches at 15 bases. The CDR3 totals 20 residues. V was clipped by 4 bases and J by 4 bases; unmatched bases: 15. The germline V gene has CDR1 LGHNA and CDR2 YNFKEQ.

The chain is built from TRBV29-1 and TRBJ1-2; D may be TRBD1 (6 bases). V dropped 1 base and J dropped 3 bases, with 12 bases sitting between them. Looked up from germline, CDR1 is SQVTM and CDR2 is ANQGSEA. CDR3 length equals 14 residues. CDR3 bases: TGCAGCGTTGAAGGTCCGGGGGCCGACTATGGCTACACCTTC. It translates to CSVEGPGADYGYTF.

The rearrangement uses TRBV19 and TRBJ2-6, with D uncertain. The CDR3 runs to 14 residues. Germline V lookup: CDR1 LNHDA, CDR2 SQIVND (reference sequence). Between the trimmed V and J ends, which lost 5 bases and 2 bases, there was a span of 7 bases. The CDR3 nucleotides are TGTGCCAGTAGTGGGCCTCCTGGGGCCAACGTCCTGACTTTC. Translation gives CASSGPPGANVLTF.

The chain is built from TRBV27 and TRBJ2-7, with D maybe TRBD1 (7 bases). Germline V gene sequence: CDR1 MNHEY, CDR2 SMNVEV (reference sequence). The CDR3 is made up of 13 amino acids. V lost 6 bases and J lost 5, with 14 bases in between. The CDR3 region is CASRTGRRDEQYF. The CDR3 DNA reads TGTGCCAGCAGGACAGGGCGGAGGGACGAGCAGTACTTC.

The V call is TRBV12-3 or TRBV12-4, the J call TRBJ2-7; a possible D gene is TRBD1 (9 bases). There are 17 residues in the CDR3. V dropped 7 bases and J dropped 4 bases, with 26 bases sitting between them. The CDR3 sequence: CASTADRGPSGCYEQYF. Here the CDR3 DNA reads TGTGCCAGCACCGCGGACAGGGGCCCTAGCGGGTGTTACGAGCAGTACTTC.